This T cell receptor (beta chain) is drawn from a study of blood T cell repertoires in COVID-19. Study context: Spain, Italy and the United States supplied samples that represented acute and convalescent COVID-19. PBMCs, B-cell-depleted T cells, or T cells were the source of the cDNA or gDNA that made up the material.

In the authors' workflow: The authors estimated nucleated cell counts from reference gene primer amplification. Here immunoSEQ multiplex PCR was the method, and the copy in TCRdb shows in-frame clones only, minus some. Clone size and V and J calls were adopted from that table, with D and trimming inferred from the DNA. The sample lists around 300,000 clones, about 85% seen once, with 2% to 3% in the top ten. The V gene lost 3 bases and the J gene lost 2 bases, with 13 bases spanning the gap. The germline gives CDR1 LNHDA, CDR2 SQIVND (reference sequence). The CDR3 totals 15 residues. Material for sequencing was peripheral blood. This sequence was found in a man between 18 and 29 years old with active or convalescent COVID-19. The rearrangement uses TRBV19 and TRBJ1-2, with D hard to call. This chain's CDR3 is CASSILVRSNYGYTF. Here the CDR3 DNA reads TGTGCCAGTAGTATCTTGGTCAGGTCCAACTATGGCTACACCTTC.